The 26 T cell receptor beta chains below all came from one sample that was sequenced in a study of blood T cell repertoires in COVID-19. Repertoires were generated with immunoSEQ multiplex PCR, while TCRdb's copy carries only in-frame clones and drops some. The profile covers a few hundred thousand clones, with around 80% appearing a single time and around 4.7% taken by the ten largest. Input material: peripheral blood. These receptors were taken from a human donor in a cohort sampled during active COVID-19.

The rearrangement joins TRBV4-2 to TRBJ2-3; 11 bases are a match to TRBD2. Germline V gene lookup returns CDR1 LGHNA and CDR2 YNFKEQ. V gave up 0 bases and J gave up 3 bases; unmatched junction bases: 20. The CDR3 is 22 residues long. The DNA for the CDR3 is TGTGCCAGCAGCCAAGATCGGCGACTAGCGGGGAGGGCAACCAGAGGGACAGATACGCAGTATTTT. Protein sequence: CASSQDRRLAGRATRGTDTQYF.

The chain carries TRBV9 and TRBJ2-7; 10 bases align to TRBD2. Germline lookup yields CDR1 SGDLS and CDR2 YYNGEE. Trimming removed 0 bases from V and 8 bases from J; junction bases left unmatched: 5. The CDR3 covers 14 residues. As DNA, the CDR3 is TGTGCCAGCAGCGTAGGAGCGGGAGGGCCCCAGCAGTACTTC. Residues: CASSVGAGGPQQYF.

This chain links TRBV6-5 with TRBJ2-7; possible D gene TRBD1, 5 bases. The CDR3 runs 12 residues. The V gene lost 7 bases and the J gene lost 7 bases, with 14 bases spanning the gap. Germline CDR1 is MNHEY and CDR2 is SVGAGI. The CDR3 here is CASKQALWEQYF. DNA for the CDR3: TGTGCCAGCAAACAGGCCCTTTGGGAGCAGTACTTC.

V and J are TRBV28 and TRBJ2-1, with D possibly TRBD2 on 5 matching bases. CDR3 length equals 18 residues. V gave up 3 bases and J gave up 0 bases, with 18 bases separating them. Germline V gene lookup returns CDR1 MDHEN and CDR2 SYDVKM. This chain's CDR3 is CASSFPSTETSSYNEQFF. The CDR3, as DNA: TGTGCCAGCAGTTTCCCCTCGACGGAAACTAGCTCCTACAATGAGCAGTTCTTC.

The V gene is TRBV24-1, the J gene TRBJ2-1; 7 positions agree with TRBD1. The CDR3 length is 16 residues. V lost 4 bases and J lost 0; bases outside the gene matches: 5. In germline, CDR1 is KGHDR, CDR2 SFDVKD. The CDR3 DNA is TGTGCCACCAGTGACCTACAGGGGAGCTCCTACAATGAGCAGTTCTTC. This codes for CATSDLQGSSYNEQFF.

This chain joins TRBV28 and TRBJ2-7, with 10 bases fitting TRBD2. The CDR3 runs to 15 residues. Trimming at V came to 3 bases and at J to 7 bases, leaving 9 bases not matched to a gene. The germline V gene has CDR1 MDHEN and CDR2 SYDVKM. DNA of the CDR3: TGTGCCAGCAGTTTCTCTAGCGGGAGTCAATGGGAGCAGTACTTC. It codes for CASSFSSGSQWEQYF.

The chain combines TRBV6-5 with TRBJ1-2; D might be TRBD1 (5 bases). The germline gives CDR1 MNHEY, CDR2 SVGAGI. The CDR3 spans 14 residues. V was trimmed by 5 bases and J by 3 bases, leaving 13 bases between them. The CDR3 loop reads CASSPRGVDYGYTF. The CDR3 DNA sequence: TGTGCCAGCAGTCCCCGGGGGGTAGACTATGGCTACACCTTC.

The chain employs TRBV2 and TRBJ2-7, with 9 bases fitting TRBD2. The V gene end was trimmed by 7 bases and the J gene end by 2 bases; junction bases not matched to a gene: 9. CDR3 size: 15 residues. Germline loops: CDR1 SNHLY, CDR2 FYNNEI. The CDR3 DNA sequence: TGTGCCAGCACCCCCTTGACTAGCGGAACCTACGAGCAGTACTTC. Amino acid sequence: CASTPLTSGTYEQYF.

This clone has a handful of counts. The chain is built from TRBV7-2 and TRBJ2-5; the D gene is possibly TRBD2 (6 bases). Trimming pared 5 bases from V and 4 bases from J, leaving 17 bases between. CDR3 length: 15 amino acids. The germline CDR1 and CDR2 sequences are SGHTA and FQGNSA. This CDR3 is CASSLNGGGRETQYF. DNA of the CDR3: TGTGCCAGCAGCCTCAACGGGGGAGGAAGAGAGACCCAGTACTTC.

This clone was detected only once. The V gene is TRBV24-1, the J gene TRBJ2-2, with TRBD1 identical over 8 bases. The junction had 2 bases not matched to a gene; V was cut back by 8 bases and J by 1 base. The CDR3 is 14 residues long. Germline V lookup: CDR1 KGHDR, CDR2 SFDVKD. The DNA for the CDR3 is TGTGCCACCAAGGGGACAGGGAACACCGGGGAGCTGTTTTTT. This codes for CATKGTGNTGELFF.

This chain links TRBV19 with TRBJ2-1, with 12 bases identical to TRBD2. The CDR3 is made up of 16 amino acids. V shed 5 bases and J 7 bases; nucleotides not matched to a gene: 9. Germline V gene lookup returns CDR1 LNHDA and CDR2 SQIVND (reference sequence). CDR3 sequence (DNA): TGTGCCAGTAGTCTACGACTAGCGGGAGTTCAGAATGAGCAGTTCTTC. It specifies CASSLRLAGVQNEQFF.

The CDR3 loop reads CASSSPSGSYEQYF. Written as DNA, the CDR3 is TGTGCCAGCAGCTCCCCTAGCGGGAGTTACGAGCAGTACTTC. The chain recombines TRBV28 with TRBJ2-7, with TRBD2 identical over 10 bases. Trimming took 6 bases from V and 4 from J; bases not matched to a gene: 6. The germline gives CDR1 MDHEN, CDR2 SYDVKM. The CDR3 loop spans 14 amino acids. The full variable domain, with the rest looked up from reference TRBV28 and TRBJ2-7, is DVKVTQSSRYLVKRTGEKVFLECVQDMDHENMFWYRQDPGLGLRLIYFSYDVKMKEKGDIPEGYSVSREKKERFSLILESASTNQTSMYLCASSSPSGSYEQYFGPGTRLTVT.

The J gene is TRBJ1-4, the V gene TRBV18; D call uncertain. The germline V and J ends were trimmed by 2 bases and 8 bases, with 9 bases remaining between them. Germline loops: CDR1 KGHSH, CDR2 LQKENI. CDR3 size: 13 residues. The CDR3 spells CASSPKGGEKLFF. The CDR3 bases are TGTGCCAGCTCACCAAAGGGAGGGGAAAAACTGTTTTTT.

CDR3 sequence reads: CASSWETSGSVLSSYNEQFF. CDR3 in DNA: TGCGCCAGCAGCTGGGAGACTAGCGGGAGTGTTTTGAGCTCCTACAATGAGCAGTTCTTC. This chain joins TRBV5-1 and TRBJ2-1, with TRBD2 matching over 12 bases. This CDR3 spans 20 amino acids. V lost 3 bases, J lost 0 bases, and 13 bases stayed unmatched. Germline lookup yields CDR1 SGHRS and CDR2 YFSETQ.

The chain uses TRBV5-1 and TRBJ2-5; TRBD2 matches at 8 bases. Per the germline V gene, CDR1 is SGHRS and CDR2 is YFSETQ. V was clipped by 4 bases and J by 5 bases; unmatched bases: 7. CDR3 length: 14 residues. The DNA for the CDR3 is TGCGCCAGCAGCCCGGGAGGGCCGGGTGAGACCCAGTACTTC. Translated: CASSPGGPGETQYF.

This clone appeared a single time. The J gene is TRBJ2-1, the V gene TRBV28, with 9 bases fitting TRBD2. J was trimmed by 6 bases and V by 5 bases; bases with no gene match: 11. In germline, CDR1 is MDHEN, CDR2 SYDVKM. The CDR3 sequence is 16 residues long. As DNA, the CDR3 is TGTGCCAGCAGTCAACTCTTAGCGGGAGAGGGCAATGAGCAGTTCTTC. Translation: CASSQLLAGEGNEQFF.

The V gene is TRBV4-3, the J gene TRBJ1-1; the D is unclear. V lost 0 bases to trimming and J lost 4 bases, with 9 bases between them. The germline gives CDR1 LGHNA, CDR2 YSLEER. The CDR3 runs 14 residues. In nucleotides, the CDR3 is TGCGCCAGCAGCCAAGATTCGAGAGGCACTGAAGCTTTCTTT. Protein sequence: CASSQDSRGTEAFF.

This chain connects TRBV7-2 to TRBJ2-3, with D perhaps TRBD1 (5 bases). CDR1 SGHTA and CDR2 FQGNSA come from the germline V gene. The length of the CDR3 is 16 residues. Trimming stripped 1 base from V and 0 bases from J, with 11 bases between. The CDR3 DNA is TGTGCCAGCAGCTTAGGAGCAGGGCCCAGCACAGATACGCAGTATTTT. Amino acids: CASSLGAGPSTDTQYF.

V and J are TRBV5-6 and TRBJ1-6; 7 positions agree with TRBD1. The V gene's germline CDR1 is SGHDT and CDR2 YYEEEE. CDR3 length: 16 amino acids. With V trimmed by 1 base and J by 7 bases, 8 bases remained unmatched. The CDR3 DNA follows: TGTGCCAGCAGCTTGTGGGGACAGCTTAGGAATTCACCCCTCCACTTT. Its protein product is CASSLWGQLRNSPLHF.

A single count supports this clone. The J gene is TRBJ2-7, the V gene TRBV6-6; 9 bases map to TRBD1. The CDR3 sequence is 16 residues long. V lost 6 bases to trimming and J lost 4 bases; unmatched junction nucleotides: 13. Germline CDR1 MNHNY, CDR2 SVGAGI (reference sequence). The CDR3 DNA is TGTGCCAGCAGAAGAACGCTAACAGGGGGCCCTTACGAGCAGTACTTC. Protein: CASRRTLTGGPYEQYF.

A remark on this clone: The identical CDR3 is also encoded by other nucleotide sequences in the sample. V gene TRBV9 combines with J gene TRBJ2-7; D is unresolved. Trimming removed 3 bases from V and 3 bases from J, with 7 bases in between. The CDR3 loop spans 12 amino acids. Germline CDR1 reads SGDLS; CDR2 reads YYNGEE. CDR3 amino acids: CASSAGGYEQYF. DNA of the CDR3: TGTGCCAGCAGCGCAGGTGGCTACGAGCAGTACTTC.

The V gene is TRBV10-3, the J gene TRBJ1-5; 8 nucleotides line up with TRBD1. Germline values: CDR1 ENHRY, CDR2 SYGVKD. The CDR3 length is 15 residues. The ends lost 3 bases at V and 3 bases at J; junction bases unmatched: 4. The CDR3 coding sequence is TGTGCCATCAGTGAACAGGGGGGAAACAATCAGCCCCAGCATTTT. The encoded protein is CAISEQGGNNQPQHF.

This chain joins TRBV12-5 and TRBJ2-1; TRBD1 matches 10 bases. The V gene's germline CDR1 is LGHNT and CDR2 FRNRAP. The length of the CDR3 is 15 residues. The V gene end was trimmed by 1 base and the J gene end by 8 bases; junction bases not matched to a gene: 5. CDR3 in amino acids: CASGLGTGGFHEQFF. CDR3 coding DNA: TGTGCTAGTGGTTTGGGGACAGGGGGTTTCCATGAGCAGTTCTTC. Together with reference TRBV12-5 and TRBJ2-1, the CDR3 gives the full variable domain: DARVTQTPRHKVTEMGQEVTMRCQPILGHNTVFWYRQTMMQGLELLAYFRNRAPLDDSGMPKDRFSAEMPDATLATLKIQPSEPRDSAVYFCASGLGTGGFHEQFFGPGTRLTVL.

The rearrangement links TRBV6-6 to TRBJ1-1; 9 nucleotides line up with TRBD1. The V gene's germline CDR1 is MNHNY and CDR2 SVGAGI (reference sequence). V was clipped by 5 bases and J by 11 bases; unmatched bases: 9. The CDR3 consists of 13 residues. The CDR3 DNA reads TGTGCCAGCAGTGGCGGGACAGGGCTTGGTGCTTTCTTT. This translates into CASSGGTGLGAFF.

The chain links TRBV20-1 to TRBJ1-4; D perhaps matches TRBD1 (6 bases). V was pared by 7 bases and J by 8 bases, with 11 bases between. This CDR3 contains 11 residues. Germline loops: CDR1 DFQATT, CDR2 SNEGSKA (reference sequence). CDR3 amino acids: CSDWGREKLFF. CDR3 coding DNA: TGCAGTGATTGGGGGCGCGAAAAACTGTTTTTT.

As concerns this clone: The sample contains more than one DNA sequence encoding this CDR3. The chain links TRBV5-1 to TRBJ1-1; 7 bases line up with TRBD1. CDR1 and CDR2 from the germline V gene are SGHRS and YFSETQ. CDR3 size: 14 residues. Germline trimming cut 3 bases from V and 5 bases from J; bases unmatched to any gene: 7. CDR3 residues: CASSSRQGGTEAFF. For the CDR3, the DNA is TGCGCCAGCAGCTCACGACAGGGTGGGACTGAAGCTTTCTTT.